Given below is one T cell receptor (beta chain) in context. The antigen remains unidentified. V was pared by 5 bases and J by 8 bases, with 24 bases between. Germline V gives CDR1 SGHTA, CDR2 FQGNSA. This CDR3 contains 17 residues. This entry belongs to a study of T cells in localized non-small cell lung cancer. Study-level findings and limits: Maximal T cell clonality occurred in uninvolved adjacent lung, with tumor ranking below it. There were a median 57 of the top 100 tumor clones appearing in adjacent lung. A raised T cell density in blood coincided with lengthier overall survival.

Here immunoSEQ multiplex PCR was the method, and the copy in TCRdb shows in-frame clones only, minus some. The data hold about 48,000 clones, with 70% to 85% observed a single time. This material consisted of peripheral blood, taken before any cancer treatment. The chain couples TRBV7-2 to TRBJ1-4; no definite D call. This TCR derives from a man aged 35 to 69 with stage I squamous cell lung carcinoma. CDR3 residues: CASSPDLGLGGREKLFF. The CDR3, as DNA: TGTGCCAGCAGCCCCGATCTTGGCCTGGGTGGGAGGGAAAAACTGTTTTTT. Combining the CDR3 with reference TRBV7-2 and TRBJ1-4 gives the whole variable domain GAGVSQSPSNKVTEKGKDVELRCDPISGHTALYWYRQSLGQGLEFLIYFQGNSAPDKSGLPSDRFSAERTGGSVSTLTIQRTQQEDSAVYLCASSPDLGLGGREKLFFGSGTQLSVL.